A single sample is the source of the 5 T cell receptor beta chains below, sequenced in a study of cytomegalovirus exposure and HLA in healthy donors. TCRdb keeps only in-frame clones here, not all; method: immunoSEQ multiplex PCR. The repertoire holds 150,000 to 200,000 clones, roughly 81% seen once, with roughly 1.2% in the top ten. Input material: PBMCs. The receptor set was obtained from a woman in her 30s in good health and CMV-seronegative.

The CDR3 DNA follows: TGTGCCAGCAGCCTAGTCAGGGGGCAATCTGAAGCTTTCTTT. It yields the protein CASSLVRGQSEAFF. This chain uses TRBV11-2 with TRBJ1-1; 8 bases agree with TRBD1. Per germline, CDR1 SGHAT and CDR2 FQNNGV. With 5 bases clipped from V and 6 bases from J, the junction kept 8 bases outside the gene matches. The CDR3 totals 14 residues.

The rearrangement joins TRBV4-1 to TRBJ1-1; D is uncertain. This CDR3 has 13 residues. From germline, CDR1 is MGHRA and CDR2 YSYEKL. Trimming shortened V by 4 bases and J by 8 bases, and 14 bases separated the two germline ends. CDR3 loop: CASSPQEGREAFF. CDR3 nucleotides: TGCGCCAGCAGCCCCCAGGAGGGCAGGGAAGCTTTCTTT.

The table lists this clone with a count of one. The rearrangement joins TRBV6-5 to TRBJ1-2; no reliable D call. This CDR3 comprises 14 residues. V was trimmed by 2 bases and J by 2 bases, leaving 9 bases between them. The germline gives CDR1 MNHEY, CDR2 SVGAGI. In DNA form, the CDR3 reads TGTGCCAGCAGTTACGCGGCAGCCAACTATGGCTACACCTTC. Translated, it gives CASSYAAANYGYTF.

On this clone itself: The same CDR3 can be traced to other DNA sequences in this sample. The chain employs TRBV5-1 and TRBJ2-7; 9 nucleotides line up with TRBD1. CDR1 is SGHRS and CDR2 is YFSETQ in the germline V gene. The CDR3 sequence is 14 residues long. J was trimmed by 2 bases and V by 0 bases; bases with no gene match: 0. The CDR3 coding sequence is TGCGCCAGCAGCTTGGGGACAGGGGCCTACGAGCAGTACTTC. It codes for CASSLGTGAYEQYF.

V and J are TRBV18 and TRBJ2-7, with 11 bases fitting TRBD2. V lost 3 bases, J lost 5 bases, and 9 bases stayed unmatched. From germline, CDR1 is KGHSH and CDR2 LQKENI. The CDR3 sequence is 16 residues long. CDR3 residues: CASSPRASGRSHEQYF. CDR3 DNA: TGTGCCAGCTCACCGAGGGCTAGCGGGAGGTCCCACGAGCAGTACTTC. The complete variable domain, with remaining parts taken from reference TRBV18 and TRBJ2-7, reads NAGVMQNPRHLVRRRGQEARLRCSPMKGHSHVYWYRQLPEEGLKFMVYLQKENIIDESGMPKERFSAEFPKEGPSILRIQQVVRGDSAAYFCASSPRASGRSHEQYFGPGTRLTVT.